The present entry profiles one T cell receptor beta chain with its context. The target antigen is unknown. This sample includes further DNA sequences coding for the same CDR3. This sample is part of a study of PD-1 blockade in mismatch repair-deficient tumors. Background on the study: All were previously treated, progressing patients with about 11 mismatch repair-deficient cancer types. General study points: After pembrolizumab, tumor-resident clones rose rapidly, then generally contracted before radiologic responses.

Mismatch repair deficiency was confirmed in all patients, by PCR or immunohistochemistry. TCR sequencing covered a few patients who responded to pembrolizumab. V was clipped by 0 bases and J by 2 bases, with 11 bases between them. Germline assignment: CDR1 SGDLS and CDR2 YYNGEE. The CDR3 extends over 15 amino acids. Produced via immunoSEQ multiplex PCR; TCRdb's table is partial and in-frame only. In the table there are approximately 100,000 clones, 70% to 85% of which are singletons. The TCR was taken from an adult with mismatch repair-deficient cancer. The specimen comprised peripheral blood, sampled approximately 36 weeks after starting pembrolizumab. The chain has TRBV9 and TRBJ1-1, with D possibly being TRBD1 (5 bases). The CDR3 loop is CASSVVDSGNTEAFF. The CDR3 DNA reads as TGTGCCAGCAGCGTAGTTGACAGCGGAAACACTGAAGCTTTCTTT.